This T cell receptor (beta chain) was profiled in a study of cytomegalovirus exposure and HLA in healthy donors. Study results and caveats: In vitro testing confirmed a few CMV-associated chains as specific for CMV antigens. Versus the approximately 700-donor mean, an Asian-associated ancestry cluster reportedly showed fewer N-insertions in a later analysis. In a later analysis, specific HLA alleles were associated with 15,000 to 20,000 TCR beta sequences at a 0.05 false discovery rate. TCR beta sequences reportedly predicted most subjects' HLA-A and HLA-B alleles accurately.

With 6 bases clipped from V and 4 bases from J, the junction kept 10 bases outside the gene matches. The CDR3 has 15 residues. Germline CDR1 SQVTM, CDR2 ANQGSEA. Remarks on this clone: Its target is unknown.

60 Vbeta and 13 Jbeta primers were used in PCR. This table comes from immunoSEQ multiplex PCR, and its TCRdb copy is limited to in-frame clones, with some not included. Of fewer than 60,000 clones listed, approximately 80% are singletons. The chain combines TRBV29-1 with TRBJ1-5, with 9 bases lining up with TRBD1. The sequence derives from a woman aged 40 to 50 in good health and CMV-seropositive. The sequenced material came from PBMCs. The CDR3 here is CSVATGGRGNQPQHF. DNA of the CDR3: TGCAGCGTGGCAACAGGGGGCAGGGGGAATCAGCCCCAGCATTTT.